This entry features one T cell receptor (beta chain) sequence. The target antigen is unknown. The entry originates in a study of OX40 agonist ivuxolimab in advanced cancers. Study-level information: Head and neck, renal cell, melanoma or hepatocellular carcinoma were the cancers that dose-escalation patients had. General observations from the study: CD4+ T cells averaged fewer expanded clones than CD8+ T cells.

The protocol was immunoSEQ multiplex PCR, while the TCRdb copy is restricted to in-frame clones and leaves out a portion. The sample shows under 95,000 clones, 87% of them seen only once. Trimming removed 8 bases from V and 4 bases from J; junction bases left unmatched: 17. The germline V gene encodes CDR1 SGHTA and CDR2 FQGNSA. The CDR3 totals 16 residues. This specimen was CD4+ or CD8+ T cells sorted from blood, taken in a trial of the OX40 agonist ivuxolimab. This receptor was obtained from an adult with an advanced solid tumor such as melanoma, head and neck, liver or kidney cancer. The chain combines TRBV7-2 with TRBJ2-7; 7 nucleotides agree with TRBD2. CDR3 amino acids: CASFLGGPGAGYEQYF. DNA of the CDR3: TGTGCCAGCTTCCTGGGGGGTCCGGGAGCGGGGTACGAGCAGTACTTC.